The entry that follows covers one T cell receptor beta chain sequence. This sample is drawn from a study of T cell responses to AZD1222 COVID-19 vaccine. Study-wide background: Pooling was applied to second doses at about 4 or about 12 weeks.

Method: immunoSEQ multiplex PCR; TCRdb's copy keeps in-frame clones and lacks some. The table shows just over 20,000 clones, with around 82% occurring only once. Germline values: CDR1 MNHEY, CDR2 SVGEGT. Trimming pared 4 bases from V and 9 bases from J, leaving 16 bases between. This CDR3 has 14 amino acids. The rearrangement joins TRBV6-2 or TRBV6-3 to TRBJ2-1; possible D gene TRBD2, 7 bases. The sequence was collected from an adult in good health. Material: peripheral blood, obtained on day 0 of AZD1222 vaccination. CDR3 sequence: CASSLRGGSSEQFF. The CDR3 region has the DNA TGTGCCAGCAGTTTGAGGGGGGGCTCGAGTGAGCAGTTCTTC.